Listed here are 26 T cell receptor beta chains from one sample, sequenced in a study of molecular identifiers for immune sequencing clone quantification. Each CDR3 protein gets one entry after TCRdb re-called the PCR reads with MiXCR. The sample shows some 41,000 distinct CDR3 sequences, approximately 22% of them seen only once. The sequencing input was naive CD8+ T cells from blood, with Jurkat cell RNA spiked in. Noted subset: FACS-sorted CD8+CD4-CCR7+CD45RA+ naive T cells. These receptors originate from a human donor in good health. Some libraries in this study had Jurkat cell RNA spiked in.

This clonotype was counted ten times or more. The CDR3 here is CASSLITGTNTEAFF. For the CDR3, the DNA is TGTGCCAGCAGCTTAATAACAGGCACGAACACTGAAGCTTTCTTT. The chain is built from TRBV7-8 and TRBJ1-1, with D tentatively TRBD1 (5 bases). V dropped 2 bases and J dropped 1 base, with 11 bases sitting between them. The CDR3 extends over 15 amino acids. Germline V lookup: CDR1 SGHVS, CDR2 FQNEAQ.

This clonotype has ten or more counts. This chain links TRBV19 with TRBJ1-5; no definite D call. The germline V gene encodes CDR1 LNHDA and CDR2 SQIVND (reference sequence). V gave up 4 bases and J gave up 0 bases, with 10 bases separating them. This CDR3 region has 15 residues. The chain's CDR3 is CASSSWGDSNQPQHF. CDR3 bases: TGTGCCAGTAGTAGTTGGGGTGATAGCAATCAGCCCCAGCATTTT.

The chain joins TRBV7-9 to TRBJ2-5; no definite D call. V lost 2 bases and J lost 7, with 29 bases in between. CDR1 SEHNR and CDR2 FQNEAQ come from the germline V gene (reference sequence). The CDR3 contains 19 residues. The CDR3 nucleotides are TGTGCCAGCAGCTTAAAATCCGAAACAGTGTCGTCTATACCTGGGACCCAGTACTTC. This sequence encodes CASSLKSETVSSIPGTQYF.

This clonotype was seen just once. This may arise from a read error, as a much more abundant clone is one base away. The V and J genes are TRBV5-1 and TRBJ1-1, with D tentatively TRBD1 (5 bases). Per germline, CDR1 SGHRS and CDR2 YFSETQ. The CDR3 runs to 16 residues. The CDR3: CATSLVGQGGYTEAFF. CDR3 DNA sequence: TGCGCCACCAGCTTGGTGGGCCAGGGCGGGTACACTGAAGCTTTCTTT.

There are many counts of this clonotype. The chain recombines TRBV4-1 with TRBJ2-3, with D unresolved. V lost 0 bases and J lost 2, with 9 bases in between. The CDR3 is made up of 15 amino acids. Looked up from germline, CDR1 is MGHRA and CDR2 is YSYEKL. CDR3 DNA sequence: TGCGCCAGCAGCCAAGATTGGCTTTCCACAGATACGCAGTATTTT. Residues: CASSQDWLSTDTQYF.

This clonotype has at least ten counts. The chain is built from TRBV6-2 or TRBV6-3 and TRBJ1-2, with D perhaps TRBD1 (6 bases). Germline CDR1 reads MNHEY; CDR2 reads SVGEGT. Trimming stripped 4 bases from V and 3 bases from J, with 15 bases between. The CDR3 is 15 amino acids. CDR3 in amino acids: CASSSEDSPDYGYTF. CDR3 coding DNA: TGTGCCAGCAGTTCCGAGGACAGCCCCGACTATGGCTACACCTTC.

This clonotype was observed at least ten times. The chain uses TRBV28 and TRBJ2-1, with a weak D call TRBD2 (5 bases). Trimming cost V 3 bases and J 7 bases, with 13 bases left between them. The CDR3 extends over 14 amino acids. Germline assignment: CDR1 MDHEN and CDR2 SYDVKM. The CDR3 DNA follows: TGTGCCAGCAGTTTGATCCTAGCTGAGAATGAGCAGTTCTTC. Residues: CASSLILAENEQFF. The whole variable domain, filled in from reference TRBV28 and TRBJ2-1, reads DVKVTQSSRYLVKRTGEKVFLECVQDMDHENMFWYRQDPGLGLRLIYFSYDVKMKEKGDIPEGYSVSREKKERFSLILESASTNQTSMYLCASSLILAENEQFFGPGTRLTVL.

V is TRBV6-2 or TRBV6-3 and J is TRBJ2-1; no clear D gene. The CDR3 consists of 14 residues. Germline CDR1 reads MNHEY; CDR2 reads SVGEGT. The germline V and J ends were trimmed by 4 bases and 6 bases, with 13 bases remaining between them. CDR3 region: CASSFFPGGNEQFF. The CDR3 nucleotides read TGTGCCAGCAGTTTTTTCCCGGGCGGCAATGAGCAGTTCTTC.

Judged by abundance, this clonotype is medium-sized. This chain uses TRBV29-1 with TRBJ2-3; D is perhaps TRBD1 or TRBD2 (5 bases each). The CDR3 contains 14 residues. Looked up from germline, CDR1 is SQVTM and CDR2 is ANQGSEA. V lost 7 bases to trimming and J lost 5 bases, with 19 bases between them. CDR3 loop: CSEIEGTFGDTQYF. CDR3 in DNA: TGCAGCGAAATAGAGGGGACCTTCGGAGATACGCAGTATTTT.

Comment on this clonotype: The junction does not match germline at one end; this may be a read error. The chain joins TRBV28 to TRBJ2-5; D possibly corresponds to TRBD1 (6 bases). The germline gives CDR1 MDHEN, CDR2 SYDVKM. This CDR3 is 14 amino acids long. CDR3 in amino acids: CASSIDRLVESQYF. The CDR3 DNA follows: TGTGCCAGCAGTATAGACAGGCTGGTAGAGAGCCAGTACTTC.

The chain combines TRBV24-1 with TRBJ2-1, with D maybe TRBD1 (7 bases). The V end lost 0 bases, the J end lost 8 bases, and 10 bases lay between the germline ends. The CDR3 has 14 amino acids. Germline V gene data show CDR1 as KGHDR and CDR2 as SFDVKD. CDR3 nucleotides: TGTGCCACCAGTGATTTGTCCAGGGGGGATGAGCAGTTCTTC. Translated, it gives CATSDLSRGDEQFF.

This clonotype was detected ten times or more. One junction end does not reproduce the germline sequence, and a read error may be involved. The rearrangement joins TRBV5-1 to TRBJ2-1; 9 bases fit TRBD1. CDR3 length equals 18 residues. The V gene's germline CDR1 is SGHRS and CDR2 YFSETQ. The CDR3 protein is CASSPRKTGGSSCNEQFF. The DNA of the CDR3 is TGCGCCAGCAGCCCGCGCAAAACAGGGGGCAGCTCCTGCAATGAGCAGTTCTTC. Filled out from reference TRBV5-1 and TRBJ2-1, the complete variable domain reads KAGVTQTPRYLIKTRGQQVTLSCSPISGHRSVSWYQQTPGQGLQFLFEYFSETQRNKGNFPGRFSGRQFSNSRSEMNVSTLELGDSALYLCASSPRKTGGSSCNEQFFGPGTRLTVL.

In its sample, this clonotype was seen a few times. A read error is possible here, since a much larger clone lies one base away. The chain employs TRBV4-1 and TRBJ2-1, with 8 bases fitting TRBD2. CDR3 length: 17 residues. Trimming took 1 base from V and 2 from J; bases not matched to a gene: 7. Germline CDR1 reads MGHRA; CDR2 reads YSYEKL. This CDR3 is CASSQGAGGTTYNEQFF. The CDR3 nucleotides read TGCGCCAGCAGCCAAGGGGCGGGGGGAACCACCTACAATGAGCAGTTCTTC.

This clonotype was seen repeatedly, ten times or more. The chain combines TRBV13 with TRBJ2-2; 10 nucleotides match TRBD1. The CDR3 runs to 17 residues. Germline V gene data show CDR1 as PRHDT and CDR2 as FYEKMQ (reference sequence). The junction had 10 bases not matched to a gene; V was cut back by 4 bases and J by 5 bases. CDR3 residues: CASSSHHGTGVTGELFF. CDR3 coding DNA: TGTGCCAGCAGCTCACACCACGGGACAGGGGTTACCGGGGAGCTGTTTTTT.

This chain links TRBV9 with TRBJ2-3, with 11 positions matching TRBD2. The germline V gene encodes CDR1 SGDLS and CDR2 YYNGEE. The CDR3 has 17 residues. After removal of 0 bases from V and 5 bases from J, the junction contained 8 bases not matched to a gene. The CDR3 reads CASSVGVSGGAGDTQYF. The CDR3 DNA reads as TGTGCCAGCAGCGTAGGGGTTAGCGGGGGGGCTGGAGATACGCAGTATTTT.

A remark on this clonotype: At one end, the junction sequence differs from germline, possibly due to a read error. J is TRBJ2-1 and V is TRBV4-3; D not resolved. This CDR3 is 15 amino acids long. Per germline, CDR1 LGHNA and CDR2 YSLEER. CDR3 sequence: CASSQDRQTYNGQFF. CDR3 bases: TGCGCCAGCAGCCAAGATAGGCAGACGTACAATGGGCAGTTCTTC.

Turning to this clonotype: One base away lies a much larger clone, so this may be a sequencing read error. This chain connects TRBV29-1 to TRBJ1-4, with TRBD1 matching over 11 bases. Germline CDR1 reads SQVTM; CDR2 reads ANQGSEA. The CDR3 runs to 14 residues. CDR3 coding DNA: TGCTGCGTGGAGGGACAGGGGGAGAATGAAAAACTGTTTTTT. This gives the protein CCVEGQGENEKLFF.

This clonotype was seen repeatedly, ten times or more. The J gene is TRBJ1-5, the V gene TRBV2; 7 positions match TRBD1. Germline V gene sequence: CDR1 SNHLY, CDR2 FYNNEI. CDR3 length: 12 amino acids. V lost 8 bases, J lost 6 bases, and 4 bases stayed unmatched. The CDR3 sequence is CASGKGAQPQHF. The CDR3 DNA is TGTGCCAGCGGGAAGGGGGCTCAGCCCCAGCATTTT.

The gene calls are TRBV4-3 and TRBJ2-7; no firm D call. The V end lost 4 bases, the J end lost 6 bases, and 13 bases lay between the germline ends. Germline-derived CDR1 and CDR2 are LGHNA and YSLEER. This CDR3 contains 13 residues. The chain's CDR3 is CASSPLLGIEQYF. CDR3 nucleotide sequence: TGCGCCAGCAGCCCCCTGTTGGGGATCGAGCAGTACTTC.

In the case of this clonotype: A much larger clonotype is one base distant, so this may be a read error. The chain links TRBV19 to TRBJ2-1, with 7 nucleotides matching TRBD1. The CDR3 length is 14 residues. Germline CDR1 LNHDA, CDR2 SQIVND (reference sequence). The CDR3 DNA reads as TGTGCCTGTAGTATAGGACAGGCGAACAATGAGCAGTTATTC. Translation: CACSIGQANNEQLF.

A remark on this clonotype: The junction differs from germline at one of its ends, possibly a read error. V usage is TRBV4-3 and J usage is TRBJ1-2, with D possibly matching TRBD1 (5 bases). Germline V gene lookup returns CDR1 LGHNA and CDR2 YSLEER. The CDR3 spans 15 residues. CDR3 DNA sequence: TGCGCCAGCAGCCAAGCTCGGGGCTGGGACTATGGCTACCCCTTC. Translating it yields CASSQARGWDYGYPF.

The chain links TRBV19 to TRBJ2-7; a weak D match, TRBD1 (5 bases). The CDR3 runs 15 residues. The germline V gene encodes CDR1 LNHDA and CDR2 SQIVND (reference sequence). Between the trimmed V and J ends, which lost 3 bases and 1 base, there was a span of 13 bases. CDR3 amino acids: CASSMGPGDSYEQYF. CDR3 coding DNA: TGTGCCAGTAGTATGGGGCCAGGAGATTCCTACGAGCAGTACTTC.

Only a few counts were recorded for this clonotype. Being one base from a much bigger clone, this may be a read error. The chain links TRBV29-1 to TRBJ2-5, with D tentatively TRBD1 (6 bases). Germline V gives CDR1 SQVTM, CDR2 ANQGSEA. The CDR3 contains 16 residues. In nucleotides, the CDR3 is TGCAGCGTTGAAGACGGGACACTAGTAGTCCAAGAGTCCCAGTACTTC. It yields the protein CSVEDGTLVVQESQYF.

This clonotype was seen only once. This may arise from a read error, as a much more abundant clone is one base away. Because the CDR3 is missing its conserved closing phenylalanine or tryptophan, this is likely a read error. The J gene is TRBJ2-7, the V gene TRBV7-9; D is undetermined. Germline CDR1 and CDR2: SEHNR and FQNEAQ (reference sequence). V was pared by 5 bases and J by 5 bases, with 10 bases between. CDR3 length equals 12 residues. Written as DNA, the CDR3 is TGTGCCAGCAGCCCCGCCCCCCACGAGCAGTACTAC. It codes for CASSPAPHEQYY.

This clonotype was recorded at least ten times. The chain couples TRBV9 to TRBJ1-4; 7 bases are a match to TRBD1. CDR3 size: 15 residues. Looked up from germline, CDR1 is SGDLS and CDR2 is YYNGEE. The J segment lost 7 bases and the V segment lost 3 bases, leaving 9 bases of the junction unmatched. Written as DNA, the CDR3 is TGTGCCAGCAGCGCAACAGGGGTGGTTGGTGAAAAACTGTTTTTT. Its protein product is CASSATGVVGEKLFF.

This clonotype was counted at least ten times. The chain employs TRBV20-1 and TRBJ2-3; 13 bases are shared with TRBD2. CDR1 DFQATT and CDR2 SNEGSKA come from the germline V gene (reference sequence). V gave up 4 bases and J gave up 4 bases; unmatched junction bases: 11. The CDR3 sequence is 17 residues long. CDR3 sequence: CSAKDLGTSGVADTQYF. For the CDR3, the DNA is TGCAGTGCTAAGGACCTCGGGACTAGCGGGGTAGCAGATACGCAGTATTTT.